Following are 11 T cell receptor beta chains from one sample sequenced in a study of blood T cells in healthy people across ages. For the second PCR, which ran for about 7 to 11 cycles, a sample-barcoded 5' primer and a J-beta primer mix were used. TCRdb itself ran the 5' RACE reads through MiXCR, one entry per CDR3 protein. The table includes hundreds of thousands of distinct CDR3 sequences, roughly 20% detected once. The sequenced sample consisted of blood. The receptors were gathered from a man between 65 and 85 years old in good health.

V and J are TRBV7-2 and TRBJ2-7; no definite D call. Germline lookup yields CDR1 SGHTA and CDR2 FQGNSA. This CDR3 comprises 13 residues. V lost 5 bases and J 3 bases, leaving 11 bases between the germline ends. CDR3 sequence (DNA): TGTGCCAGCAGCCCCTCCCCGAACTACGAGCAGTACTTC. Its protein is CASSPSPNYEQYF.

A remark on this clonotype: The germline gene is not matched at one end of the junction; a read error may be the cause. This chain connects TRBV7-8 to TRBJ2-5; D perhaps matches TRBD1 (6 bases). The CDR3 runs to 13 residues. Germline CDR1 and CDR2: SGHVS and FQNEAQ. CDR3 amino acids: CASSHRDRETQYF. The DNA for the CDR3 is TGCGCCAGCAGCCACAGGGACCGGGAGACCCAGTACTTC.

This clonotype was detected a few times. The V call is TRBV5-1, the J call TRBJ2-7, with TRBD2 as a possible D gene (5 bases). CDR1 and CDR2 (germline): SGHRS, YFSETQ. This CDR3 has 14 amino acids. V lost 3 bases to trimming and J lost 3 bases, with 13 bases between them. The CDR3 here is CASSSAGQDYEQYF. Here the CDR3 DNA reads TGCGCCAGCAGCTCCGCGGGCCAAGACTACGAGCAGTACTTC.

The gene calls are TRBV12-3 or TRBV12-4 and TRBJ1-5, with D unclear. V lost 3 bases to trimming and J lost 2 bases, with 14 bases between them. This CDR3 has 16 amino acids. The DNA for the CDR3 is TGTGCCAGCAGTTTGTTTCAGTCAGCAGGCAATCAGCCCCAGCATTTT. Residues: CASSLFQSAGNQPQHF.

The sample holds a few counts of this clonotype. The chain carries TRBV14 and TRBJ2-2, with 8 bases identical to TRBD1. The CDR3 consists of 17 residues. V lost 0 bases and J lost 3; bases outside the gene matches: 6. CDR1 is SGHDN, CDR2 FVKESK, per germline. The CDR3 nucleotides are TGTGCCAGCAGCCAAGATTTCGGGACAGGTTACACCGGGGAGCTGTTTTTT. Translation: CASSQDFGTGYTGELFF.

The chain couples TRBV3-1 to TRBJ2-7; no clear D gene. CDR3 length equals 14 residues. In germline, CDR1 is LGHDT, CDR2 YNNKEL (reference sequence). Trimming pared 4 bases from V and 2 bases from J, leaving 12 bases between. This chain's CDR3 is CASSPRTSTYEQYF. The DNA for the CDR3 is TGTGCCAGCAGCCCACGGACCTCCACCTACGAGCAGTACTTC.

V and J are TRBV7-9 and TRBJ2-2; the match to TRBD2 covers 8 bases. V trimming: 3 bases; J trimming: 0 bases; junction bases outside the gene matches: 6. This CDR3 has 17 amino acids. The germline gives CDR1 SEHNR, CDR2 FQNEAQ (reference sequence). The CDR3 reads CASSFFGRATNTGELFF. In nucleotides, the CDR3 is TGTGCCAGCAGCTTCTTCGGGAGGGCCACGAACACCGGGGAGCTGTTTTTT.

This clonotype was observed a handful of times. This rearrangement joins TRBV20-1 to TRBJ2-5; TRBD2 agrees at 10 bases. The germline V gene encodes CDR1 DFQATT and CDR2 SNEGSKA (reference sequence). J gave up 5 bases and V 6 bases, and 12 bases lay outside the gene matches. The CDR3 extends over 15 amino acids. CDR3 residues: CSARPTSGFQETQYF. In nucleotides, the CDR3 is TGCAGTGCCAGGCCGACTAGCGGGTTTCAGGAGACCCAGTACTTC.

A single count supports this clonotype. One end of the junction varies from germline; a read error may be responsible. This rearrangement joins TRBV6-1 to TRBJ1-2, with no clear D. CDR1 MNHNS and CDR2 SASEGT come from the germline V gene. The CDR3 sequence is 12 residues long. Here the CDR3 reads CASSGRNYGCTF. CDR3 sequence (DNA): TGTGCCAGCAGCGGGAGGAACTATGGCTGCACCTTC.

Only a few counts were recorded for this clonotype. The V gene is TRBV29-1, the J gene TRBJ2-5; TRBD1 aligns across 7 bases. This CDR3 is 13 amino acids long. After removal of 7 bases from V and 3 bases from J, the junction contained 8 bases not matched to a gene. CDR1 is SQVTM and CDR2 is ANQGSEA in the germline V gene. The CDR3 coding sequence is TGCAGCGGGTCCACCGGGACAGAAGAGACCCAGTACTTC. This translates into CSGSTGTEETQYF.

This clonotype showed up just a few times. This chain connects TRBV14 to TRBJ1-4; D not certain. Germline assignment: CDR1 SGHDN and CDR2 FVKESK. The V end was cut by 3 bases, the J end by 6 bases, with 8 bases between. This CDR3 contains 13 residues. CDR3 sequence: CASSQGIYEKLFF. The CDR3, as DNA: TGTGCCAGCAGCCAGGGGATTTATGAAAAACTGTTTTTT.